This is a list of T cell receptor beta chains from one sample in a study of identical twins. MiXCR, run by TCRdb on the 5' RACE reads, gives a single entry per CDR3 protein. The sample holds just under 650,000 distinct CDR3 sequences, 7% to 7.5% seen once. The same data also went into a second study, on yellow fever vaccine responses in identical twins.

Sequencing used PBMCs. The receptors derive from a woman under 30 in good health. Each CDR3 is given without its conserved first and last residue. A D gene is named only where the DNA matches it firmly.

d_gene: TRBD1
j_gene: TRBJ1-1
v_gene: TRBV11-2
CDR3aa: ASSLLKGAKAIEAF

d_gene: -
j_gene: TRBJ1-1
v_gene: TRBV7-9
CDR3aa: ASSLASGADTEAF

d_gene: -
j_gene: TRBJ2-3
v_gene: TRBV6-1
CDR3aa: ASSEVPGPTDTQY

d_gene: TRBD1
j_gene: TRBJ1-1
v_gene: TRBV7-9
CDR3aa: ASSRTGTGNTEAF

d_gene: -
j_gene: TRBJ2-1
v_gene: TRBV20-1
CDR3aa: SAERDSQF

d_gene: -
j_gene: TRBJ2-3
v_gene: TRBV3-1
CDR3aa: ASSPGDGTQY

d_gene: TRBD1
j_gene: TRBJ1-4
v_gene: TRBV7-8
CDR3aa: ASSGQGGGDEKLF

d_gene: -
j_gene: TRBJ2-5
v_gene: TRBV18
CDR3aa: ASSPPQRSQETQY

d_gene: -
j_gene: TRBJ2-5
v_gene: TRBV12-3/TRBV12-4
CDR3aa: ASSFLRGFETQY

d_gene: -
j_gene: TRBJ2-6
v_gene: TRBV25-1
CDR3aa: ASSEGSGANVLT

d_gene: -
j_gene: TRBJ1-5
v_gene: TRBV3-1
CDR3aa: ASSQTGNYQPQH

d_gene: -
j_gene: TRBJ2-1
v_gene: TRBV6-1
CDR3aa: ASMQGLTYNEQF

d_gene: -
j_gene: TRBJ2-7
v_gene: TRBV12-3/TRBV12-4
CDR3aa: ASSSSPYEQY

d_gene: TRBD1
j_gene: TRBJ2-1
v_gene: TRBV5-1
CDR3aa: ASSLAGGALAYNEQF

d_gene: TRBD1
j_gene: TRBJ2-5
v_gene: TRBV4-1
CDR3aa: ASSQARTGKQETQY

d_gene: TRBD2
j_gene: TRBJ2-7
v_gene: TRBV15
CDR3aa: ATSKGLYEQY

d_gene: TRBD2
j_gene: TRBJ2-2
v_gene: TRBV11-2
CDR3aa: ASSLDPGRLPSSGELF